This TCR beta chain was captured in a study of blood T cell repertoires in COVID-19. Study in general: The United States, Italy and Spain supplied acute and convalescent COVID-19 samples.

V was pared by 5 bases and J by 3 bases, with 13 bases between. Germline V gene lookup returns CDR1 SGHTA and CDR2 FQGTGA. This CDR3 comprises 15 residues. TCRdb's table, derived via immunoSEQ multiplex PCR, lists solely in-frame clones and lacks some. Of about 200,000 clones in the sample, less than 90% are singletons; the top ten hold 1.9%. The J gene is TRBJ2-2, the V gene TRBV7-3, with D perhaps TRBD1 (7 bases). Sequenced input: peripheral blood. This clonotype originated in a man between 35 and 55 years old with active or convalescent COVID-19. CDR3 protein: CASSPGGGHTGELFF. The CDR3 DNA reads as TGTGCCAGCAGCCCAGGGGGAGGTCACACCGGGGAGCTGTTTTTT.